What follows is one T cell receptor beta chain and its context. Its target is unknown. This entry belongs to a study of shared clonotypes between healthy human individuals. On the study more broadly: In total, the donors were a couple of women and a few men aged 18 to 49.

Trimming cost V 3 bases and J 4 bases, with 23 bases left between them. This CDR3 spans 17 amino acids. From germline, CDR1 is SGHRS and CDR2 YFSETQ. Study-level findings and limits: Read depth was anticipated to influence clonotype sharing among donors.

Caucasian adults residing in Nashville, Tennessee made up all the donors. The assay used deep level. Clones were sequenced by immunoSEQ multiplex PCR, and TCRdb holds only the in-frame ones, with some missing. The table has about 490,000 clones, around 73% seen once. Sample: PBMCs. This receptor was obtained from a woman aged 35 to 49 in good health. Some clones in this sample may be carry-over from other donors' samples. The V call is TRBV5-1, the J call TRBJ2-7; D may correspond to TRBD1 or TRBD2 (5 bases each). The CDR3 bases are TGCGCCAGCAGCTCGCTAGCCCAGGGCCCTGGGGCTTACGAGCAGTACTTC. It encodes CASSSLAQGPGAYEQYF.